The rows below give T cell receptor beta chains drawn from one sample of a study of cytomegalovirus exposure and HLA in healthy donors. Method: immunoSEQ multiplex PCR; TCRdb's copy keeps in-frame clones and lacks some. In the table there are 120,000 to 150,000 clones, approximately 65% of which are singletons. Sequencing was done on a sample of PBMCs. The receptors come from a woman in her sixties or seventies in good health and CMV-seronegative. Each CDR3 is given with its conserved first and last residue. Each record gives: J gene, D gene, clone size, V gene, CDR3 protein, CDR3 DNA. D genes are given only for firm matches. Expanded clones are given a class, and other clones once, few, many or no size at all.

>TRBJ2-3|NA|NA|TRBV5-1
CASSFRTATDTQYF
TGCGCCAGCAGCTTTCGGACAGCCACAGATACGCAGTATTTT
>TRBJ2-7|NA|NA|TRBV5-5
CASSFGREEQYF
TGTGCCAGCAGCTTCGGTAGGGAGGAGCAGTACTTC
>TRBJ1-2|TRBD1|NA|TRBV7-8
CASSFGDRGVQGYTF
TGTGCCAGCAGCTTCGGGGACAGGGGAGTTCAAGGCTACACCTTC
>TRBJ2-3|TRBD2|once|TRBV4-3
CASSQELAGGPDTQYF
TGCGCCAGCAGCCAAGAACTAGCGGGAGGCCCAGATACGCAGTATTTT
>TRBJ2-3|NA|NA|TRBV7-9
CASSLGATDTQYF
TGTGCCAGCAGCTTAGGCGCCACAGATACGCAGTATTTT
>TRBJ2-7|TRBD1|NA|TRBV5-1
CASGQGSYEQYF
TGCGCCAGTGGACAGGGATCCTACGAGCAGTACTTC
>TRBJ2-3|NA|NA|TRBV7-9
CSSGPTGDTQYF
TGTTCCAGCGGTCCGACGGGAGATACGCAGTATTTT
>TRBJ2-2|NA|NA|TRBV6-5
CAIRESGELFF
TGTGCCATTCGGGAGTCCGGGGAGCTGTTTTTT
>TRBJ1-4|TRBD1|few|TRBV6-1
CATHRGGNEKLFF
TGTGCCACCCACAGGGGTGGAAATGAAAAACTGTTTTTT
>TRBJ1-2|NA|NA|TRBV19
CASSSLGGNYGYTF
TGTGCCAGTAGTTCCCTGGGAGGGAACTATGGCTACACCTTC
>TRBJ1-4|TRBD1|NA|TRBV6-5
CASRDRGPYEKLFF
TGTGCCAGCAGGGACAGGGGGCCTTACGAAAAACTGTTTTTT
>TRBJ2-1|TRBD2|NA|TRBV5-4
CASSFKSGSIDNEQFF
TGTGCCAGCAGCTTCAAGAGCGGGAGTATCGACAATGAGCAGTTCTTC
>TRBJ2-3|NA|NA|TRBV6-5
CASSLGSSTDTQYF
TGTGCCAGCAGCCTAGGGAGCAGCACAGATACGCAGTATTTT
>TRBJ2-7|NA|NA|TRBV7-9
CASSLARQGRYEQYF
TGTGCCAGCAGCTTAGCCAGGCAGGGTCGATACGAGCAGTACTTC
>TRBJ2-3|NA|NA|TRBV5-1
CASSLEGWSTDTQYF
TGCGCCAGCAGCTTGGAGGGGTGGAGCACAGATACGCAGTATTTT
>TRBJ1-4|NA|NA|TRBV7-9
CASSLAAGITNEKLFF
TGTGCCAGCAGCCTCGCGGCTGGTATCACTAATGAAAAACTGTTTTTT
>TRBJ1-2|NA|NA|TRBV9
CASSVSGAYGYTF
TGTGCCAGCAGCGTGTCAGGGGCCTATGGCTACACCTTC
>TRBJ1-4|TRBD1|NA|TRBV5-1
CASSLRGLEQEKLFF
TGCGCCAGCAGCTTAAGGGGGCTTGAACAGGAAAAACTGTTTTTT
>TRBJ2-7|TRBD2|NA|TRBV19
CASRTSGGAYEQYF
TGTGCCAGTAGGACTAGCGGGGGGGCCTACGAGCAGTACTTC
>TRBJ1-1|NA|NA|TRBV2
CASSGQFAPEAFF
TGTGCCAGCAGTGGGCAGTTCGCCCCTGAAGCTTTCTTT
>TRBJ2-3|NA|NA|TRBV29-1
CSVGEDTQYF
TGCAGCGTCGGGGAGGATACGCAGTATTTT
>TRBJ2-1|TRBD2|NA|TRBV11-2
CASSRLAGGYNEQFF
TGTGCCAGCAGCCGACTAGCGGGAGGCTACAATGAGCAGTTCTTC
>TRBJ2-7|NA|NA|TRBV5-1
CASSASSYEQYF
TGCGCCAGCAGCGCGAGCTCCTACGAGCAGTACTTC
>TRBJ1-5|NA|few|TRBV19
CASSTSGGHQPQHF
TGTGCCAGCTCAACCTCGGGGGGCCATCAGCCCCAGCATTTT
>TRBJ1-2|NA|NA|TRBV9
CASGQPSYGYTF
TGTGCCAGCGGACAGCCCTCCTATGGCTACACCTTC
>TRBJ1-5|NA|NA|TRBV19
CASSSAQGNGQPQHF
TGTGCCAGTAGTTCAGCCCAGGGTAATGGTCAGCCCCAGCATTTT
>TRBJ1-1|NA|few|TRBV7-6
CASSLMGNRGTEAFF
TGTGCCAGCAGCTTGATGGGAAATCGGGGCACTGAAGCTTTCTTT
>TRBJ1-2|NA|NA|TRBV7-2
CASSLLRADGYTF
TGTGCCAGCAGCTTACTAAGAGCTGATGGCTACACCTTC
>TRBJ2-7|TRBD2|NA|TRBV4-2
CASSQDHDSGTKGLCEQYF
TGTGCCAGCAGCCAAGATCATGATTCCGGGACTAAGGGTCTCTGCGAGCAGTACTTC
>TRBJ2-7|NA|few|TRBV4-1
CASSQALQPSYEQYF
TGCGCCAGCAGCCAAGCTTTACAGCCTTCCTACGAGCAGTACTTC
>TRBJ2-1|TRBD2|NA|TRBV7-9
CASSFKLGTSGAYNEQFF
TGTGCCAGCAGCTTCAAATTAGGGACTAGCGGGGCCTACAATGAGCAGTTCTTC
>TRBJ1-2|NA|NA|TRBV11-2
CASSPPTANYGYTF
TGTGCCAGCAGCCCCCCGACAGCGAACTATGGCTACACCTTC
>TRBJ1-4|TRBD1|NA|TRBV5-1
CASSLAKTGEKLFF
TGCGCCAGCAGCTTGGCCAAGACAGGGGAAAAACTGTTTTTT